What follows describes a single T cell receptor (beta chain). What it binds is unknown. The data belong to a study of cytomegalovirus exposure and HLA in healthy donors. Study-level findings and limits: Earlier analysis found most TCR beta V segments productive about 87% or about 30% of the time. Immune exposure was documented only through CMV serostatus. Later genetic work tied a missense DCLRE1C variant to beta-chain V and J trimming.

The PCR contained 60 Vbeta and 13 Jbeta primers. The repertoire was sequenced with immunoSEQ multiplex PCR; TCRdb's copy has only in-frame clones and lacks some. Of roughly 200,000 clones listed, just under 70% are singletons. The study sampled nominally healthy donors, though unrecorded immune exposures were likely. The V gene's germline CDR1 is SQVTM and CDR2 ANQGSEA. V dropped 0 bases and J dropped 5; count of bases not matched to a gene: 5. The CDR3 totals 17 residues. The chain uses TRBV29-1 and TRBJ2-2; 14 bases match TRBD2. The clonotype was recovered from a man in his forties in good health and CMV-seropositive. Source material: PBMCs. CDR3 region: CSVEDNRLAGGTGELFF. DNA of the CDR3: TGCAGCGTTGAAGATAATAGACTAGCGGGGGGGACCGGGGAGCTGTTTTTT.